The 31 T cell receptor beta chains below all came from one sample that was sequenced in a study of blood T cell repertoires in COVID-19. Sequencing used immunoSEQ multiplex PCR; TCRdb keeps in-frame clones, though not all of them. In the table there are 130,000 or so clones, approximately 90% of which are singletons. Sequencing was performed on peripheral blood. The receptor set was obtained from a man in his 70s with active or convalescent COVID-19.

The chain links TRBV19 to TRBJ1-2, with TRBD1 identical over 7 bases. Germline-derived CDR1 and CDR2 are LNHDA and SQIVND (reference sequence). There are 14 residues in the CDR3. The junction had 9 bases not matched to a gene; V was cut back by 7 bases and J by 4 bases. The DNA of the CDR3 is TGTGCCAGTAACGTTCGGGACAGACCCTATGGCTACACCTTC. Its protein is CASNVRDRPYGYTF.

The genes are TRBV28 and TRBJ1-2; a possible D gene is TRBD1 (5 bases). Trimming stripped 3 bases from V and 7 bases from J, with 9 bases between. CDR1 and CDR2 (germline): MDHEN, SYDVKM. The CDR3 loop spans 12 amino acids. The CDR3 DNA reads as TGTGCCAGCAGTTTCGGGGGTGTTGGCTACACCTTC. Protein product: CASSFGGVGYTF.

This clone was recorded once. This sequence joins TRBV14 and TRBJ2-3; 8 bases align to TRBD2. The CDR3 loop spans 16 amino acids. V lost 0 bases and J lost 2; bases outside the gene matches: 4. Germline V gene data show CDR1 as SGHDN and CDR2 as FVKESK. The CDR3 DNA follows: TGTGCCAGCAGCCAAGATGGAGCGGGAGTCACAGATACGCAGTATTTT. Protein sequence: CASSQDGAGVTDTQYF.

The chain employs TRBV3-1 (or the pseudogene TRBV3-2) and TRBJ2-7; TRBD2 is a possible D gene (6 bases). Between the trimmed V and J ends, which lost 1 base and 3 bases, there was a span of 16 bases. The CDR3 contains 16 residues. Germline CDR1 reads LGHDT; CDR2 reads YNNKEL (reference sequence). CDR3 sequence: CASSQAGSGPFYEQYF. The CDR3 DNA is TGTGCCAGCAGCCAAGCCGGGAGTGGCCCCTTCTACGAGCAGTACTTC.

The CDR3 nucleotides read TGTGCCAGCAAGGGGGGAGGGGGTTGGAATTCACCCCTCCACTTT. It codes for CASKGGGGWNSPLHF. This chain uses TRBV27 with TRBJ1-6; the D gene is possibly TRBD1 (6 bases). Germline CDR1 MNHEY, CDR2 SMNVEV (reference sequence). The CDR3 loop spans 15 amino acids. Between the trimmed V and J ends, which lost 7 bases and 7 bases, there was a span of 17 bases.

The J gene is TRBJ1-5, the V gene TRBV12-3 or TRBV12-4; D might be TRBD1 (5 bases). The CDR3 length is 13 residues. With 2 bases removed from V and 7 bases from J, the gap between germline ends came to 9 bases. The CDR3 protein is CASSLQGGQPQHF. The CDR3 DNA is TGTGCCAGCAGTTTACAGGGAGGGCAGCCCCAGCATTTT.

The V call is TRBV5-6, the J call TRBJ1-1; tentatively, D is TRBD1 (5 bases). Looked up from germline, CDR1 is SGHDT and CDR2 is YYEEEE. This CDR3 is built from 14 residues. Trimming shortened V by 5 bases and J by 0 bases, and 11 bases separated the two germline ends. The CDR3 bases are TGTGCCAGCAGAATCGGGGGTTTGAACACTGAAGCTTTCTTT. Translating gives CASRIGGLNTEAFF.

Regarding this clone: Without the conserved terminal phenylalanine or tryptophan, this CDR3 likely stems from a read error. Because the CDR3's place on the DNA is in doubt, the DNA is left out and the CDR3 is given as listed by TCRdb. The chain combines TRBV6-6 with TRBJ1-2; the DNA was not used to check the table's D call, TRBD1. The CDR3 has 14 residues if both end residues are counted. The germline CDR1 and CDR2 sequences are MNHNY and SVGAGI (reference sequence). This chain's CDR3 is CASSYLGQGLWLHL.

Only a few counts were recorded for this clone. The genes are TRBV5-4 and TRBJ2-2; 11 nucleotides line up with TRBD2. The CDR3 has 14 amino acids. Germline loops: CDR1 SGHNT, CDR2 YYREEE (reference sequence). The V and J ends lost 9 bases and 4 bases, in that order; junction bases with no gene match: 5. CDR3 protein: CATLAGGGTGELFF. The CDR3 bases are TGTGCCACGCTAGCGGGAGGCGGCACCGGGGAGCTGTTTTTT.

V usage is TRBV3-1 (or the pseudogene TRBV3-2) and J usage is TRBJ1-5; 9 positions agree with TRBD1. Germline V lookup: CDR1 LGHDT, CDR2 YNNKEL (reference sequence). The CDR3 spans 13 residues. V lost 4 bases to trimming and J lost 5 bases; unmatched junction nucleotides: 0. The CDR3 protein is CASSRTGDQPQHF. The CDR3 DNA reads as TGTGCCAGCAGCCGGACAGGGGATCAGCCCCAGCATTTT.

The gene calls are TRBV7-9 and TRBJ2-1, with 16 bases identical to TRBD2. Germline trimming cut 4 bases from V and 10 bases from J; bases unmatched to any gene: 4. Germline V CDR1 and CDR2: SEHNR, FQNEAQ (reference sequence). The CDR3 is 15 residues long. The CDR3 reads CASSSGLAGGREQFF. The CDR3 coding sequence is TGTGCCAGCAGCTCGGGACTAGCGGGAGGGCGCGAGCAGTTCTTC.

The CDR3 region has the DNA TGCGCCAGCAGCTTGGGGACTAGCGGGAGTTGGGGAGAGACCCAGTACTTC. This translates into CASSLGTSGSWGETQYF. This chain connects TRBV5-1 to TRBJ2-5; TRBD2 agrees at 13 bases. Trimming removed 0 bases from V and 4 bases from J; junction bases left unmatched: 6. The CDR3 contains 17 residues. CDR1 is SGHRS and CDR2 is YFSETQ in the germline V gene.

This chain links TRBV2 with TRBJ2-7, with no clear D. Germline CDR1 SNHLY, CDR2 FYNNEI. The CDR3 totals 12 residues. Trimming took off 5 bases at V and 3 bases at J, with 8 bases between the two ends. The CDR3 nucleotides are TGTGCCAGCAGTCCCAACGGCTACGAGCAGTACTTC. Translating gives CASSPNGYEQYF.

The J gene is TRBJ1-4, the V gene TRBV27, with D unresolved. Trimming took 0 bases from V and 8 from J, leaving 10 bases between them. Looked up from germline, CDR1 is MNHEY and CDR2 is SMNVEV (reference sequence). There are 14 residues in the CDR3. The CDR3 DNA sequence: TGTGCCAGCAGTTTATCGGAGGTCAGAGAAAAACTGTTTTTT. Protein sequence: CASSLSEVREKLFF.

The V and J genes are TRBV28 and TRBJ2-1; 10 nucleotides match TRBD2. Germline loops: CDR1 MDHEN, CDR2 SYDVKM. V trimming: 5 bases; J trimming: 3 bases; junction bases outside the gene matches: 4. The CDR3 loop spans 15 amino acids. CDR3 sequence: CASSDTSGIYNEQFF. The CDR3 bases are TGTGCCAGCAGTGATACTAGCGGGATCTACAATGAGCAGTTCTTC.

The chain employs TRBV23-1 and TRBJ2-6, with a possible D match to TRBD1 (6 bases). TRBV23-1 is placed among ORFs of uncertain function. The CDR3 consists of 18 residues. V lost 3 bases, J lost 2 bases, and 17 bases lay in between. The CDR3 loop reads CASSHYYLQGPGANVLTF. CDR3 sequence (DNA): TGCGCCAGCAGTCACTATTACCTACAGGGACCTGGGGCCAACGTCCTGACTTTC.

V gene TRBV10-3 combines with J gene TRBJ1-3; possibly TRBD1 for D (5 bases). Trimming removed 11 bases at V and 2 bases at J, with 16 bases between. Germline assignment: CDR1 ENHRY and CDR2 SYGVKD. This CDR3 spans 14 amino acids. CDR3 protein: CASRGGFAGNTIYF. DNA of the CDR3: TGTGCCTCCCGGGGGGGATTTGCTGGAAACACCATATATTTT.

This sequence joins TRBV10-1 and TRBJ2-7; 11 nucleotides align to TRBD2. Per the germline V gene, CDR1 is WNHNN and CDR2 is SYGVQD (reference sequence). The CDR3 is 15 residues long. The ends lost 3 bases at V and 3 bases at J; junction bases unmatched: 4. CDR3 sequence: CASSDLAGGVYEQYF. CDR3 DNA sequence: TGCGCCAGCAGTGATCTAGCGGGAGGTGTCTACGAGCAGTACTTC.

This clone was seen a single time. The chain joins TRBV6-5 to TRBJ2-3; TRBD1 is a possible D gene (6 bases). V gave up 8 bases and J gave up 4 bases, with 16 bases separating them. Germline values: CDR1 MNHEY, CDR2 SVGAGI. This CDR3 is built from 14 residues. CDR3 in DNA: TGTGCCAGCCGCCGCAGGGGCGCATCAGATACGCAGTATTTT. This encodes CASRRRGASDTQYF.

The CDR3 loop reads CATSRDLPLGPTNYGYTF. In DNA form, the CDR3 reads TGTGCCACCAGCAGAGACCTCCCCCTGGGCCCCACTAACTATGGCTACACCTTC. The V call is TRBV15, the J call TRBJ1-2; D gene uncertain. V was shortened by 0 bases and J by 0 bases, with 17 bases between the two germline ends. The CDR3 spans 18 residues. Germline V gives CDR1 LNHNV, CDR2 YYDKDF (reference sequence).

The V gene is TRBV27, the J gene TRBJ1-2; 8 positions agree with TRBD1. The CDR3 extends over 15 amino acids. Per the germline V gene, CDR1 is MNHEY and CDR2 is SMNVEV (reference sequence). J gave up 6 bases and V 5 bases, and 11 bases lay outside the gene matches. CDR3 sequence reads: CASSDLGDRSHGYTF. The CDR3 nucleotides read TGTGCCAGCAGTGACCTAGGGGACAGGAGTCATGGCTACACCTTC.

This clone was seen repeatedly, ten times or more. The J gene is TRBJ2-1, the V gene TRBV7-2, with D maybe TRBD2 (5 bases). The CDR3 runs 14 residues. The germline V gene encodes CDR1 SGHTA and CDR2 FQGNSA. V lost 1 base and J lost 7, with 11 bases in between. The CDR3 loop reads CASSLVPSMNEQFF. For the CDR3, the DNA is TGTGCCAGCAGCTTAGTTCCTAGCATGAATGAGCAGTTCTTC.

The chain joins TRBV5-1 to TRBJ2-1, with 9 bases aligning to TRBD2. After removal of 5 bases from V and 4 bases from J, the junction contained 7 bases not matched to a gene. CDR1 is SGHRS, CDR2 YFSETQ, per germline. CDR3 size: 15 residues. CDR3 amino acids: CASSSPGLAYNEQFF. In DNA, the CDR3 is TGCGCCAGCAGTTCCCCGGGACTAGCATACAATGAGCAGTTCTTC.

The CDR3 protein is CASSLLTGGKDNQPQHF. CDR3 sequence (DNA): TGTGCCAGCAGCTTGCTTACAGGGGGCAAGGACAATCAGCCCCAGCATTTT. The rearrangement links TRBV5-5 to TRBJ1-5; 9 nucleotides match TRBD1. CDR3 size: 17 residues. Germline loops: CDR1 SGHKS, CDR2 YYEKEE (reference sequence). Unmatched junction bases numbered 8, after V lost 1 base and J lost 3 bases. The whole variable domain, filled in from reference TRBV5-5 and TRBJ1-5, reads DAGVTQSPTHLIKTRGQQVTLRCSPISGHKSVSWYQQVLGQGPQFIFQYYEKEERGRGNFPDRFSARQFPNYSSELNVNALLLGDSALYLCASSLLTGGKDNQPQHFGDGTRLSIL.

CDR3 in DNA: TGTGCCAGCAGCCAAGATGTCGGCGGGAGCAATCAGCCCCAGCATTTT. It translates to CASSQDVGGSNQPQHF. The V call is TRBV4-2, the J call TRBJ1-5; unclear D gene. CDR3 length: 16 residues. V lost 0 bases to trimming and J lost 1 base, with 10 bases between them. Germline V gene lookup returns CDR1 LGHNA and CDR2 YNFKEQ.

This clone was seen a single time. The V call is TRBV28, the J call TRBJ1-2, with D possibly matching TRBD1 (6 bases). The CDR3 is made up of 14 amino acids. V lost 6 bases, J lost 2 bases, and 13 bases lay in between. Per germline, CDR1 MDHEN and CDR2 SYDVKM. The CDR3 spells CASRVGGTNYGYTF. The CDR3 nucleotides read TGTGCCAGCAGAGTTGGGGGCACGAACTATGGCTACACCTTC.

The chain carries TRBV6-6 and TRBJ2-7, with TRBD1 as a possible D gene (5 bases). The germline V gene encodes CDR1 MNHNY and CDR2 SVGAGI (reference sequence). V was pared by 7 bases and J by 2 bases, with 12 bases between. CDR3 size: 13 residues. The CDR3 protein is CASTLTTAYEQYF. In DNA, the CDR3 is TGTGCCAGCACTCTAACGACAGCCTACGAGCAGTACTTC.

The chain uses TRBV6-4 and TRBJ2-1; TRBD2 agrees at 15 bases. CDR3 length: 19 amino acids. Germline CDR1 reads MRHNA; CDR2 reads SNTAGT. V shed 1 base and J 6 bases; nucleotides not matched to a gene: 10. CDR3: CASSDFGLAGGRDINEQFF. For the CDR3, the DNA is TGTGCCAGCAGTGACTTTGGACTAGCGGGAGGGAGGGACATCAATGAGCAGTTCTTC.

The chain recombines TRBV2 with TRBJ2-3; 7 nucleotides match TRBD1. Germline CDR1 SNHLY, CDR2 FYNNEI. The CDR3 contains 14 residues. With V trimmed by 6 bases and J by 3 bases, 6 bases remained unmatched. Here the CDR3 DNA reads TGTGCCAGCAGGCCCGACAGGGTGACAGATACGCAGTATTTT. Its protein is CASRPDRVTDTQYF. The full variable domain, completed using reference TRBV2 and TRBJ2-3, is EPEVTQTPSHQVTQMGQEVILRCVPISNHLYFYWYRQILGQKVEFLVSFYNNEISEKSEIFDDQFSVERPDGSNFTLKIRSTKLEDSAMYFCASRPDRVTDTQYFGPGTRLTVL.

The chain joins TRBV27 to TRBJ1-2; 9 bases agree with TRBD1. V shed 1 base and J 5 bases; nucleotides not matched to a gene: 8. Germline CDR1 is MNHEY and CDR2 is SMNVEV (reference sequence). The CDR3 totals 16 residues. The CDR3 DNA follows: TGTGCCAGCAGTTTATTTGGACAGGGGTTATATTATGGCTACACCTTC. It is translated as CASSLFGQGLYYGYTF.

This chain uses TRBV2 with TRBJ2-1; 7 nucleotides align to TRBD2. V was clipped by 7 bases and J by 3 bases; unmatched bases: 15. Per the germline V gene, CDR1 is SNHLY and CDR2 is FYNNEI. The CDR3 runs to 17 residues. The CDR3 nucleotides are TGTGCCAGCATCCCCGAGGGAGGGGCCCTGGGCTACAATGAGCAGTTCTTC. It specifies CASIPEGGALGYNEQFF.